This T cell receptor (beta chain) was sequenced during a study of T cell repertoires in cytomegalovirus infection. Study-level findings and limits: CMV-specific TCR beta clonotypes restricted by HLA-C were the ones dominating the ex vivo response.

MiXCR was run by TCRdb on the reads, yielding one entry per CDR3 protein. The sample carries around 140,000 distinct CDR3 sequences, under 8% recorded once. This CDR3 comprises 15 residues. In germline, CDR1 is SGHRS, CDR2 YFSETQ. V was clipped by 3 bases and J by 1 base; unmatched bases: 4. This clonotype came up many times. What it binds is not known. The sequenced sample was PBMCs. This chain connects TRBV5-1 to TRBJ1-1; TRBD1 matches at 9 bases. The origin of this receptor is a human donor in good health (CMV status not recorded). Some clones in this sample may be carry-over from other donors' samples. The CDR3 nucleotides read TGCGCCAGCAGCTCACGGACAGGGGCGAACACTGAAGCTTTCTTT. This codes for CASSSRTGANTEAFF.